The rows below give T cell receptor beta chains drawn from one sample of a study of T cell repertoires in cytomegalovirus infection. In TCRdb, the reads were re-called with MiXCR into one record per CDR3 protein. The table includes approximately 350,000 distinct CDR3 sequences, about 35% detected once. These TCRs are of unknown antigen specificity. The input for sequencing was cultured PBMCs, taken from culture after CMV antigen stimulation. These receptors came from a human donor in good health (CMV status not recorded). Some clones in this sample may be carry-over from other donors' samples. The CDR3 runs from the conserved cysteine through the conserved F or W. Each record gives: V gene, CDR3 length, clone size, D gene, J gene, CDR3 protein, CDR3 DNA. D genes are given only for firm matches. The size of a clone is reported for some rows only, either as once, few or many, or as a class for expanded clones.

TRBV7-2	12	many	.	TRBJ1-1	CASSLEVAEAFF	TGTGCCAGCAGCTTAGAAGTGGCAGAAGCTTTCTTT
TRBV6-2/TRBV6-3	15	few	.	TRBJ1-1	CASSHTTVQNTEAFF	TGTGCCAGCTCCCATACAACAGTCCAGAACACTGAAGCTTTCTTT
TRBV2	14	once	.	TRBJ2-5	CASKDTSLQETQYF	TGTGCCAGCAAGGATACTAGCCTCCAAGAGACCCAGTACTTC
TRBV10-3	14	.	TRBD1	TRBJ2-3	CAISRTGFEDTQYF	TGTGCCATCTCGAGGACAGGGTTCGAAGATACGCAGTATTTT
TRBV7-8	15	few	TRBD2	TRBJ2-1	CASSLSSGPTNEQFF	TGTGCCAGCAGCTTATCTAGCGGGCCCACCAATGAGCAGTTCTTC
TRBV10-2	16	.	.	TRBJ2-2	CASGSRLGANTGELFF	TGCGCCAGCGGGAGCCGACTTGGCGCGAACACCGGGGAGCTGTTTTTT
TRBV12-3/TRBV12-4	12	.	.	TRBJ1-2	CASSTRAYGYTF	TGTGCCAGCAGTACCAGGGCTTATGGCTACACCTTC
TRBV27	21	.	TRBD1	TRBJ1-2	CASSLSPPTGAIGTGNYGYTF	TGTGCCAGCAGTTTATCCCCGCCGACAGGGGCGATAGGGACAGGGAACTATGGCTACACCTTC
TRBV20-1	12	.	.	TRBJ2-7	CSALREGYEQYF	TGCAGTGCTCTGCGGGAAGGCTACGAGCAGTACTTC
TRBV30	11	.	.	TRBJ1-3	CAWGSGNTIYF	TGTGCCTGGGGCTCTGGAAACACCATATATTTT
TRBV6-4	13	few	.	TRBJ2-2	CASKQPNTGELFF	TGTGCCAGCAAGCAGCCAAACACCGGGGAGCTGTTTTTT
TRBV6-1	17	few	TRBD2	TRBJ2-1	CASSRPGLAGRYNEQFF	TGTGCCAGCAGTCGACCGGGACTAGCGGGGAGATACAATGAGCAGTTCTTC
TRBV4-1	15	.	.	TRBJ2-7	CASSPVLWLSYEQYF	TGCGCCAGCAGCCCGGTACTTTGGTTGTCCTACGAGCAGTACTTC
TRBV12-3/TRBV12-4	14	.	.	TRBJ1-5	CASSSRISNQPQHF	TGTGCCAGCAGTTCCAGGATTAGCAATCAGCCCCAGCATTTT
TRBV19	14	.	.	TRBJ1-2	CASRPWTVNYGYTF	TGTGCCAGTAGGCCCTGGACAGTTAACTATGGCTACACCTTC
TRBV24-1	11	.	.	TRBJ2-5	CATSESGTQYF	TGTGCCACCAGTGAAAGTGGGACCCAGTACTTC
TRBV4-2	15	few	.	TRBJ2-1	CASSQDPGPDNEQFF	TGTGCCAGCAGCCAAGACCCCGGGCCAGACAATGAGCAGTTCTTC